The clone carrying this T cell receptor (beta chain) was seen only a few times. Antigen unknown. This sample was included in a study of cytomegalovirus exposure and HLA in healthy donors. Regarding the study as a whole: A subsequent analysis found that TCR clusters from the first cohort also tended to co-occur in the 120 or so validation repertoires, with 90% to 95% of cluster scores above 0. In vitro experiments confirmed that a few CMV-associated chains were specific for CMV antigens. Some TCR beta chains (more than 150 of them) were listed as cytomegalovirus-associated.

The donors were members of the approximately 130-subject validation cohort (separate from the approximately 670-subject first cohort). The method was immunoSEQ multiplex PCR; TCRdb's version includes in-frame clones alone and lacks a portion of them. This sample yields 150,000 to 200,000 clones, of which roughly 84% are seen a single time; 10% belongs to the top ten. This clonotype was sampled from a man in his thirties or forties in good health and CMV-seropositive. The material sequenced was PBMCs.

This chain's CDR3 is CASSLDGTGVSVYGYTF. The CDR3 nucleotides read TGCGCCAGCAGCTTGGATGGGACAGGGGTTTCTGTCTATGGCTACACCTTC. This chain uses TRBV5-1 with TRBJ1-2; 10 nucleotides align to TRBD1. The CDR3 extends over 17 amino acids. After removal of 0 bases from V and 4 bases from J, the junction contained 9 bases not matched to a gene. Germline CDR1 reads SGHRS; CDR2 reads YFSETQ.